These 32 T cell receptor beta chains originate from one sample sequenced in a study of blood T cells in healthy people across ages. A sample-barcoded 5' primer and a J-beta primer mix were used in a second PCR of about 7 to 12 cycles. TCRdb called the 5' RACE reads again in MiXCR, with one record for every CDR3 protein. Among over 550,000 distinct CDR3 sequences listed, around 31% were seen once. Material for sequencing was blood. These receptors were obtained from a woman older than 75 in good health.

This clonotype showed up just a few times. The V and J genes are TRBV20-1 and TRBJ2-2, with TRBD1 matching 7 bases. The CDR3 spans 16 residues. Germline lookup yields CDR1 DFQATT and CDR2 SNEGSKA (reference sequence). V lost 0 bases to trimming and J lost 2 bases; unmatched junction nucleotides: 6. CDR3 loop: CSARDWTGPNTGELFF. CDR3 sequence (DNA): TGCAGTGCTAGAGATTGGACAGGCCCCAACACCGGGGAGCTGTTTTTT.

Many counts were recorded for this clonotype. This sequence joins TRBV13 and TRBJ2-7, with D perhaps assigned TRBD1 or TRBD2 (5 bases each). Between the trimmed V and J ends, which lost 4 bases and 0 bases, there was a span of 16 bases. The germline V gene encodes CDR1 PRHDT and CDR2 FYEKMQ (reference sequence). This CDR3 has 16 residues. The CDR3: CASSSMGRSDSYEQYF. Written as DNA, the CDR3 is TGTGCCAGCAGCTCGATGGGACGTTCGGACTCCTACGAGCAGTACTTC.

The chain employs TRBV2 and TRBJ2-4; 9 bases fit TRBD1. The DNA end lines up better with TRBJ2-7; the J call may be wrong. CDR1 SNHLY and CDR2 FYNNEI come from the germline V gene. The CDR3 is 15 residues long. CDR3 sequence reads: CASRYSGTGLFEQYF. The CDR3 DNA reads as TGTGCCAGCAGGTACTCCGGGACAGGGTTGTTCGAGCAGTACTTC.

This clonotype has more than one count but fewer than ten. A much more abundant neighbour one base away suggests this may be a read error. This chain links TRBV4-3 with TRBJ2-7, with D perhaps being TRBD1 or TRBD2 (6 bases each). Trimming stripped 0 bases from V and 7 bases from J, with 13 bases between. This CDR3 comprises 14 residues. The germline V gene has CDR1 LGHNA and CDR2 YSLEER. Here the CDR3 reads CASSQERGRNEQYF. The CDR3 DNA reads TGCGCCAGCAGCCAAGAAAGGGGGAGGAATGAGCAGTACTTC.

This clonotype turned up a few times. J is TRBJ1-2 and V is TRBV6-1, with D unresolved. The V end lost 11 bases, the J end lost 4 bases, and 14 bases lay between the germline ends. The CDR3 sequence is 12 residues long. Germline assignment: CDR1 MNHNS and CDR2 SASEGT. The CDR3 spells CADADVGYGYTF. CDR3 bases: TGTGCCGACGCGGACGTTGGCTATGGCTACACCTTC.

Regarding this clonotype: Since a much larger clone is just one base distant, this may be a read error. CDR3 region: CSAFNGAGGKDVQYF. In nucleotides, the CDR3 is TGCAGTGCTTTTAATGGAGCAGGGGGCAAGGACGTGCAGTACTTC. The chain joins TRBV20-1 to TRBJ2-7; 8 positions agree with TRBD1. V lost 5 bases to trimming and J lost 9 bases; unmatched junction nucleotides: 18. Germline V gives CDR1 DFQATT, CDR2 SNEGSKA (reference sequence). The CDR3 consists of 15 residues.

This clonotype showed up many times. V usage is TRBV7-9 and J usage is TRBJ2-1; D perhaps matches TRBD1 (7 bases). The CDR3 consists of 15 residues. Trimming removed 3 bases from V and 2 bases from J, with 11 bases in between. Germline V gene data show CDR1 as SEHNR and CDR2 as FQNEAQ (reference sequence). The DNA for the CDR3 is TGTGCCAGCAGCTTGGAGGGGGCAACCTACAATGAGCAGTTCTTC. It codes for CASSLEGATYNEQFF.

As to this clonotype: Germline is not matched at one junction end, which may reflect a read error. The V and J genes are TRBV6-1 and TRBJ1-5; no reliable D call. The CDR3 totals 15 residues. CDR1 is MNHNS, CDR2 SASEGT, per germline. The CDR3 nucleotides read TGTGCCAGCGGTGAAGAGATAGGGAGGAATCAGCCCCAGCATTTT. It translates to CASGEEIGRNQPQHF.

This clonotype appeared many times. The V and J genes are TRBV29-1 and TRBJ2-3; TRBD2 matches at 7 bases. V was pared by 2 bases and J by 3 bases, with 11 bases of the junction left unmatched. The V gene's germline CDR1 is SQVTM and CDR2 ANQGSEA. This CDR3 comprises 16 residues. The CDR3 DNA follows: TGCAGCGTTGAAAAGGGAGCGGGGCCCAGAACAGATACGCAGTATTTT. It specifies CSVEKGAGPRTDTQYF.

This clonotype was counted at least ten times. This rearrangement joins TRBV10-3 to TRBJ2-5, with 9 bases fitting TRBD1. The CDR3 has 15 amino acids. V shed 4 bases, J shed 7 bases, and the junction held 10 bases outside the gene matches. CDR1 is ENHRY and CDR2 is SYGVKD in the germline V gene. The CDR3 DNA follows: TGTGCCATCAGTGTGACCGGGGACAGGGAGGGGACCCAGTACTTC. It codes for CAISVTGDREGTQYF.

This sequence joins TRBV7-2 and TRBJ2-7, with D unresolved. The J call is uncertain, as TRBJ2-5 better fits the DNA end. Per the germline V gene, CDR1 is SGHTA and CDR2 is FQGNSA. The CDR3 contains 13 residues. The CDR3 protein is CASSLVVSETQYF. CDR3 DNA sequence: TGTGCCAGCAGCTTAGTCGTTTCGGAGACCCAGTACTTC.

In the case of this clonotype: One junction end does not reproduce the germline sequence, and a read error may be involved. This chain uses TRBV4-2 with TRBJ2-5; D is undetermined. The CDR3 has 16 residues. Germline V gene data show CDR1 as LGHNA and CDR2 as YNFKEQ. The CDR3 is CAGSQEVAWGQETQYF. The CDR3 coding sequence is TGTGCCGGCAGCCAAGAAGTGGCTTGGGGCCAAGAGACCCAGTACTTC.

Concerning this clonotype itself: Germline and junction disagree at one end, which may indicate a read error. The chain recombines TRBV7-7 with TRBJ2-5; perhaps TRBD2 as D (5 bases). This CDR3 has 14 amino acids. Germline V gene data show CDR1 as SSHAT and CDR2 as FNYEAQ (reference sequence). The CDR3 here is CASGLGQHQETQYF. CDR3 bases: TGCGCCAGCGGCTTAGGCCAGCACCAAGAGACCCAGTACTTC.

In the case of this clonotype: This could be a read error, since a much larger clone is one nucleotide away. The chain is built from TRBV7-9 and TRBJ2-7; 9 positions match TRBD2. The J call may be mistaken, given a closer DNA end match to TRBJ2-5. CDR1 and CDR2 from the germline V gene are SEHNR and FQNEAQ (reference sequence). The CDR3 spans 16 residues. CDR3 in DNA: TGTGCCAGCAGCTCCTCTCGCGGGGGGGTCGAGGAGACCCAGTACTTC. This sequence encodes CASSSSRGGVEETQYF.

In its sample, this clonotype was seen a few times. An end of the junction differs from the germline gene, which may be a read error. This sequence joins TRBV28 and TRBJ1-1; D perhaps matches TRBD1 (5 bases). Germline V gives CDR1 MDHEN, CDR2 SYDVKM. The CDR3 loop spans 13 amino acids. The CDR3: CAGSSIQVAEAFF. The CDR3 DNA sequence: TGTGCCGGCAGTAGCATACAGGTCGCTGAAGCTTTCTTT.

The table lists this clonotype with many counts. This sequence joins TRBV6-1 and TRBJ2-3; D remains unclear. V was trimmed by 4 bases and J by 0 bases, leaving 17 bases between them. Per germline, CDR1 MNHNS and CDR2 SASEGT. The length of the CDR3 is 17 residues. CDR3 loop: CASSVAIHRTSTDTQYF. The CDR3 DNA is TGTGCCAGCAGTGTCGCGATCCATCGAACTAGCACAGATACGCAGTATTTT.

The chain has TRBV28 and TRBJ2-1, with D possibly being TRBD1 (7 bases). The end of the DNA aligns better with TRBJ2-7, so the J call may be wrong. The CDR3 has 15 residues. Germline CDR1 and CDR2: MDHEN and SYDVKM. The DNA for the CDR3 is TGTGCCATTGAGGAGGGGGCACATTCCTACAATGAGCAGTACTTC. Translated: CAIEEGAHSYNEQYF.

This clonotype was seen only a few times. This may stem from a read error, because a much larger clone lies one nucleotide away. This chain joins TRBV20-1 and TRBJ2-7; 10 nucleotides agree with TRBD2. The ends lost 2 bases at V and 2 bases at J; junction bases unmatched: 9. CDR1 is DFQATT, CDR2 SNEGSKA, per germline (reference sequence). There are 16 residues in the CDR3. DNA of the CDR3: TGCAGTGCTAGATCTCCTAGCGGGGGTGCCGCCTACGAGCAGTACTTC. Encoded protein: CSARSPSGGAAYEQYF.

In the case of this clonotype: Being one base from a much bigger clone, this may be a read error. This rearrangement joins TRBV2 to TRBJ2-1; D not resolved. The DNA end lines up better with TRBJ2-7; the J call may be wrong. From germline, CDR1 is SNHLY and CDR2 FYNNEI. The CDR3 has 14 amino acids. CDR3 nucleotides: TGTGCCAGCAGTGGCCCTCCCCTAAACTACGTGCAGTACTTC. Its protein is CASSGPPLNYVQYF.

V usage is TRBV5-1 and J usage is TRBJ2-1; the D call may be TRBD1 or TRBD2 (5 bases each). The J call may be mistaken, given a closer DNA end match to TRBJ2-7. CDR1 is SGHRS, CDR2 YFSETQ, per germline. CDR3 size: 16 residues. CDR3 region: CASSAASGATYNEQYF. In DNA form, the CDR3 reads TGCGCCAGCAGCGCGGCTTCCGGGGCCACCTACAATGAGCAGTACTTC.

This clonotype came up many times. This chain connects TRBV6-2 or TRBV6-3 to TRBJ2-1, with 9 positions matching TRBD1. The V gene's germline CDR1 is MNHEY and CDR2 SVGEGT. V lost 4 bases and J lost 4; bases outside the gene matches: 8. The CDR3 has 16 residues. The CDR3 DNA reads TGTGCCAGCAGTTCCCGGGACAGGGTTCGTTACAATGAGCAGTTCTTC. Translating it yields CASSSRDRVRYNEQFF.

The chain couples TRBV4-2 to TRBJ1-4; D is possibly TRBD1 (5 bases). Germline V CDR1 and CDR2: LGHNA, YNFKEQ. The CDR3 consists of 15 residues. Trimming took off 1 base at V and 5 bases at J, with 11 bases between the two ends. This CDR3 reads CASSQAQGANEKLFF. CDR3 sequence (DNA): TGTGCCAGCAGCCAAGCGCAGGGAGCAAATGAAAAACTGTTTTTT.

Of note for this clonotype: Possible read error: a much larger clone is one base away. CDR3 sequence reads: CASSLGSTPSEQYF. Written as DNA, the CDR3 is TGTGCCAGCAGCTTAGGTAGTACCCCCAGTGAGCAGTACTTC. The chain employs TRBV7-8 and TRBJ2-5; D is ambiguous. The CDR3 extends over 14 amino acids. Trimming removed 1 base from V and 11 bases from J, with 17 bases in between. Germline CDR1 SGHVS, CDR2 FQNEAQ.

This clonotype has a handful of counts. The chain carries TRBV28 and TRBJ2-7; 9 positions match TRBD1. This CDR3 spans 15 amino acids. V shed 5 bases and J 5 bases; nucleotides not matched to a gene: 10. Germline V gene sequence: CDR1 MDHEN, CDR2 SYDVKM. The CDR3 coding sequence is TGTGCCAGCAGTACCACCGGACAGGGGAGACACGAGCAGTACTTC. Protein sequence: CASSTTGQGRHEQYF.

This clonotype was picked up many times. The chain joins TRBV7-3 to TRBJ2-7; 7 bases align to TRBD1. This CDR3 comprises 17 residues. CDR1 is SGHTA and CDR2 is FQGTGA in the germline V gene. The junction had 9 bases not matched to a gene; V was cut back by 1 base and J by 0 bases. The CDR3 DNA reads as TGTGCCAGCAGCTTAAGGTCGAACAGGGGACCCTCCTACGAGCAGTACTTC. Translated, it gives CASSLRSNRGPSYEQYF.

As for this clonotype: A clone one base away is much larger, so this may be a read error. The J gene is TRBJ2-1, the V gene TRBV5-1, with a weak D call TRBD1 (5 bases). The J call is in doubt because the DNA end fits TRBJ2-7 better. Germline CDR1 and CDR2: SGHRS and YFSETQ. The length of the CDR3 is 14 residues. This CDR3 is CASSLAPVGDEQYF. In DNA form, the CDR3 reads TGCGCCAGCAGCTTGGCCCCGGTAGGGGATGAGCAGTACTTC.

About this clonotype: Given a much more abundant clone one base away, this may be a read error. As the CDR3 is not closed by the conserved phenylalanine or tryptophan, this likely results from a read error. The CDR3 region has the DNA TGCAGTGCAAATGGGCCGTACTACGAGCAGTACTGC. Translated: CSANGPYYEQYC. The genes are TRBV20-1 and TRBJ2-7, with D unclear. CDR1 and CDR2 (germline): DFQATT, SNEGSKA (reference sequence). V was cut by 6 bases and J by 3 bases, with 12 bases left in between. This CDR3 comprises 12 residues.

This clonotype was detected ten times or more. CDR3 sequence: CASGSDYRLGYTF. The CDR3 DNA follows: TGTGCTAGTGGTTCGGATTACAGACTTGGCTACACCTTC. The chain uses TRBV12-5 and TRBJ1-2; D is undetermined. The CDR3 is 13 amino acids. Deletions cut 4 bases from V and 7 bases from J, with 13 bases between. Germline V gene lookup returns CDR1 LGHNT and CDR2 FRNRAP. Full variable domain (missing parts from reference TRBV12-5 and TRBJ1-2): DARVTQTPRHKVTEMGQEVTMRCQPILGHNTVFWYRQTMMQGLELLAYFRNRAPLDDSGMPKDRFSAEMPDATLATLKIQPSEPRDSAVYFCASGSDYRLGYTFGSGTRLTVV.

As concerns this clonotype: The junction shows a germline mismatch at one end, possibly a read error. The chain joins TRBV28 to TRBJ2-1; 8 bases are shared with TRBD2. Germline assignment: CDR1 MDHEN and CDR2 SYDVKM. The CDR3 is 16 amino acids. The CDR3 sequence is CTSSFRRGVSVDEQFF. The CDR3, as DNA: TGTACCAGCAGTTTCCGGCGGGGGGTATCGGTGGATGAGCAGTTCTTC. The full variable domain, rest sourced from reference TRBV28 and TRBJ2-1, is DVKVTQSSRYLVKRTGEKVFLECVQDMDHENMFWYRQDPGLGLRLIYFSYDVKMKEKGDIPEGYSVSREKKERFSLILESASTNQTSMYLCTSSFRRGVSVDEQFFGPGTRLTVL.

With respect to this clonotype: A much larger clone differs from this one at a single base, so this may be a read error. The chain joins TRBV9 to TRBJ2-7, with a weak D call TRBD2 (6 bases). The CDR3 covers 14 residues. Trimming removed 0 bases from V and 7 bases from J, with 14 bases in between. Germline CDR1 is SGDLS and CDR2 is YYNGEE. The CDR3, as DNA: TGTGCCAGCAGCGTAGCGGGGACTTACAATGAGCAGTACTTC. Translated: CASSVAGTYNEQYF.

J is TRBJ2-5 and V is TRBV29-1; D is perhaps TRBD1 or TRBD2 (5 bases each). The CDR3 is made up of 12 amino acids. Germline loops: CDR1 SQVTM, CDR2 ANQGSEA. V lost 5 bases and J 0 bases, leaving 7 bases between the germline ends. CDR3 nucleotides: TGCAGCGTTCTGGGGGACCAAGAGACCCAGTACTTC. This sequence encodes CSVLGDQETQYF.

This clonotype was counted only a few times. The chain employs TRBV30 and TRBJ1-1; 10 bases match TRBD1. The CDR3 loop spans 15 amino acids. Germline CDR1 and CDR2: GTSNPN and SVGIG (reference sequence). J was trimmed by 3 bases and V by 5 bases; bases with no gene match: 9. The CDR3 is CAWDLAGTGDTEAFF. The CDR3, as DNA: TGTGCCTGGGACCTTGCCGGGACAGGGGACACTGAAGCTTTCTTT.